The rows below give T cell receptor beta chains drawn from one sample of a study of control samples from healthy donors and cancer patients. Assay used: immunoSEQ multiplex PCR; TCRdb lists only in-frame clones, some missing. Of 75,000 to 100,000 clones listed, over 85% are singletons. The sample taken for sequencing was blood. The receptors were sampled from a human donor in good health. The donor label of this sample is uncertain. CDR3s include the opening cysteine and the closing phenylalanine or tryptophan. A D gene is named only where the DNA matches it firmly. A row's size may be missing; if present it is once, few, many or a size class.

j_call clone_size d_call v_call cdr3_nt cdr3_aa
TRBJ1-6 . . TRBV30 TGTGCCTGGAGTGTCCCCGGAACAGGGACCTCACCCCTCCACTTT CAWSVPGTGTSPLHF
TRBJ1-1 . . TRBV19 TGTGCCAGTAGTATAGTCAGGCAGGGCGGCACTGAAGCTTTCTTT CASSIVRQGGTEAFF
TRBJ2-3 . TRBD1 TRBV11-1 TGTGCCAGCAGCCCTGGACAGGGATCTAGCACAGATACGCAGTATTTT CASSPGQGSSTDTQYF
TRBJ1-1 . TRBD1 TRBV4-3 TGCGCCAGCAGCCCCCGGGACAGGGGAAGCGCTGAAGCTTTCTTT CASSPRDRGSAEAFF
TRBJ2-3 . . TRBV7-2 TGTGCCAGCAGCCCCGAGGGATTTTTAACAGATACGCAGTATTTT CASSPEGFLTDTQYF
TRBJ1-2 once . TRBV10-3 TGTGCCATCAGTGAGTCAAGGGGCGTTTACTATGGCTACACCTTC CAISESRGVYYGYTF
TRBJ2-1 . TRBD2 TRBV4-1 TGCGCCAGCAGCCAAGATGCGGGGGGAACCTACAATGAGCAGTTCTTC CASSQDAGGTYNEQFF
TRBJ2-1 few . TRBV12-3/TRBV12-4 TGTGCCAGCAGTCTCAGGGATGAGCAGTTCTTC CASSLRDEQFF
TRBJ1-2 . . TRBV7-8 TGTGCCAGCAGCCCGGGTGGCTATGGCTACACCTTC CASSPGGYGYTF
TRBJ1-1 . . TRBV18 TGTGCCAGCTCACCCCTATTAGTCCAGAACACTGAAGCTTTCTTT CASSPLLVQNTEAFF
TRBJ1-5 . . TRBV25-1 TGTGCCAGCAGCGGCAGCGGGGGCTACTATAGCAATCAGCCCCAGCATTTT CASSGSGGYYSNQPQHF
TRBJ2-2 . . TRBV4-3 TGCGCCAGCAGCCAAGATAGGTGGAACACCGGGGAGCTGTTTTTT CASSQDRWNTGELFF
TRBJ1-2 . TRBD1 TRBV12-3/TRBV12-4 TGTGCCAGCAGGACAGGGATTGATGGCTACACCTTC CASRTGIDGYTF
TRBJ1-1 once . TRBV9 TGTGCCAGCAGCGTAGACCCCGCGGGCACTGAAGCTTTCTTT CASSVDPAGTEAFF